These 7 T cell receptor beta chains originate from one sample sequenced in a study of shared clonotypes between healthy human individuals. Clones were sequenced by immunoSEQ multiplex PCR, and TCRdb holds only the in-frame ones, with some missing. The data show about 1,500,000 clones, over 95% seen once. Specimen: naive CD4+ T cells sorted from blood. Subset specified: CD45RA+ positively selected. The receptors derive from a man aged 25 to 45 in good health.

V and J are TRBV30 and TRBJ1-4; 7 bases match TRBD1. CDR1 and CDR2 (germline): GTSNPN, SVGIG (reference sequence). V lost 0 bases and J lost 7; bases outside the gene matches: 5. This CDR3 comprises 14 residues. The CDR3 sequence: CAWSVRQGGEKLFF. The CDR3 bases are TGTGCCTGGAGTGTCAGACAGGGAGGTGAAAAACTGTTTTTT.

The V and J genes are TRBV10-2 and TRBJ2-7, with 10 bases fitting TRBD1. This CDR3 has 15 residues. Germline trimming cut 3 bases from V and 4 bases from J; bases unmatched to any gene: 6. The germline CDR1 and CDR2 sequences are WSHSY and SAAADI. The CDR3 loop is CASSEPGQGSYEQYF. CDR3 bases: TGCGCCAGCAGTGAACCGGGACAGGGGAGTTACGAGCAGTACTTC.

The chain joins TRBV6-6 to TRBJ2-5; D is unresolved. Germline V gene data show CDR1 as MNHNY and CDR2 as SVGAGI (reference sequence). This CDR3 has 12 residues. V gave up 0 bases and J gave up 8 bases, with 7 bases separating them. The CDR3 DNA follows: TGTGCCAGCAGTTACTCGATTGAAACCCAGTACTTC. As protein: CASSYSIETQYF.

The chain combines TRBV5-6 with TRBJ2-6; D perhaps matches TRBD1 (6 bases). Germline V gene sequence: CDR1 SGHDT, CDR2 YYEEEE. Trimming pared 0 bases from V and 3 bases from J, leaving 19 bases between. The CDR3 loop spans 19 amino acids. CDR3 sequence (DNA): TGTGCCAGCAGCTTGGCCCGCCAGGGGATGGGATTTGGGGCCAACGTCCTGACTTTC. This codes for CASSLARQGMGFGANVLTF. The variable domain in full, with the rest retrieved from reference TRBV5-6 and TRBJ2-6, is DAGVTQSPTHLIKTRGQQVTLRCSPKSGHDTVSWYQQALGQGPQFIFQYYEEEERQRGNFPDRFSGHQFPNYSSELNVNALLLGDSALYLCASSLARQGMGFGANVLTFGAGSRLTVL.

V gene TRBV30 combines with J gene TRBJ2-1, with D uncertain. The germline V gene has CDR1 GTSNPN and CDR2 SVGIG (reference sequence). Trimming cost V 1 base and J 0 bases, with 4 bases left between them. The CDR3 totals 13 residues. CDR3 nucleotide sequence: TGTGCCTGGAGTGAGAGCTCCTACAATGAGCAGTTCTTC. Encoded protein: CAWSESSYNEQFF.

The rearrangement joins TRBV7-2 to TRBJ2-2, with D perhaps assigned TRBD1 or TRBD2 (5 bases each). The V gene's germline CDR1 is SGHTA and CDR2 FQGNSA. V dropped 1 base and J dropped 6 bases, with 9 bases sitting between them. The CDR3 has 14 residues. DNA for the CDR3: TGTGCCAGCAGCTTAGTTCAGGGACCCGGGGAGCTGTTTTTT. Translating gives CASSLVQGPGELFF.

This chain uses TRBV27 with TRBJ2-7; D call uncertain. This CDR3 is 15 amino acids long. V lost 3 bases, J lost 5 bases, and 17 bases lay in between. Germline V CDR1 and CDR2: MNHEY, SMNVEV (reference sequence). Written as DNA, the CDR3 is TGTGCCAGCAGTTTTAAAGGCGGTGAGTACGACGAGCAGTACTTC. It specifies CASSFKGGEYDEQYF.